This T cell receptor beta chain was documented in a study of blood T cell repertoires in COVID-19. Followed longitudinally, the Seattle patients had been enrolled during active infection. In the study's own analysis: How many nucleated cells were present was estimated from reference gene primer amplification. This table comes from immunoSEQ multiplex PCR, and its TCRdb copy is limited to in-frame clones, with some not included. The DNA was the basis for D and trimming; V, J and clone size are from that table. The table lists hundreds of thousands of clones, roughly 90% of them singletons. V lost 5 bases and J lost 3; bases outside the gene matches: 7. The germline V gene encodes CDR1 SGHNT and CDR2 YYREEE (reference sequence). The CDR3 extends over 15 amino acids.

V and J are TRBV5-4 and TRBJ2-2; 7 bases fit TRBD1. Sequencing was carried out using peripheral blood. The sequence was collected from a woman between 70 and 85 years old with COVID-19, enrolled during active disease. The CDR3 bases are TGTGCCAGCAGTCCGCGACAGGGCCACACCGGGGAGCTGTTTTTT. This translates into CASSPRQGHTGELFF.